One and the same sample provided the 25 T cell receptor beta chains below, sequenced in a study of blood T cell repertoires in COVID-19 (dated by TCRdb to about 2020). Libraries were made using the immunoSEQ multiplex PCR assay. TCRdb took this table from immuneACCESS and kept in-frame rearrangements with V and J called. Such tables lack part of the clones; where checked against another copy, unresolved V genes explain under half of the gap, and the rest is unexplained. The table for this sample lists approximately 180,000 clones; approximately 85% of them were counted only once. The ten most abundant clones make up 9.8% of the sample. Sequenced input: peripheral blood. The receptors come from a woman aged 80 or over with acute or convalescent COVID-19.

This clone was counted once. The V call is TRBV6-5, the J call TRBJ1-2; TRBD1 is a possible D gene (6 bases). This CDR3 contains 14 residues. The V and J ends lost 6 bases and 1 base respectively, with 12 bases between them. Germline CDR1 MNHEY, CDR2 SVGAGI. The CDR3 coding sequence is TGTGCCAGCAGCTCCGGGACACTTAACTATGGCTACACCTTC. Its translation: CASSSGTLNYGYTF.

This chain links TRBV10-1 with TRBJ1-1; D possibly corresponds to TRBD1 (5 bases). The germline V and J ends were trimmed by 2 bases and 4 bases, with 11 bases remaining between them. The CDR3 loop spans 14 amino acids. In germline, CDR1 is WNHNN, CDR2 SYGVQD (reference sequence). The CDR3 nucleotides read TGCGCCAGCAGTGAGAAAATGGGGCTCACTGAAGCTTTCTTT. Its protein product is CASSEKMGLTEAFF.

The rearrangement links TRBV7-2 to TRBJ2-7; 10 bases line up with TRBD1. Germline lookup yields CDR1 SGHTA and CDR2 FQGNSA. CDR3 length equals 14 residues. V shed 3 bases and J 6 bases; nucleotides not matched to a gene: 5. The CDR3 loop is CASSFRDRGREQYF. The CDR3, as DNA: TGTGCCAGCAGCTTTCGGGACAGGGGACGCGAGCAGTACTTC. The full variable domain, with the rest looked up from reference TRBV7-2 and TRBJ2-7, is GAGVSQSPSNKVTEKGKDVELRCDPISGHTALYWYRQSLGQGLEFLIYFQGNSAPDKSGLPSDRFSAERTGGSVSTLTIQRTQQEDSAVYLCASSFRDRGREQYFGPGTRLTVT.

The CDR3 sequence is CASSKRGQVGWNTEAFF. CDR3 DNA: TGTGCCAGCAGCAAGAGGGGGCAGGTCGGGTGGAACACTGAAGCTTTCTTT. This chain joins TRBV14 and TRBJ1-1; 7 bases are a match to TRBD1. With V trimmed by 5 bases and J by 1 base, 13 bases remained unmatched. The CDR3 length is 17 residues. CDR1 is SGHDN and CDR2 is FVKESK in the germline V gene.

This chain connects TRBV2 to TRBJ2-7, with unresolved D. Germline loops: CDR1 SNHLY, CDR2 FYNNEI. The CDR3 spans 14 residues. The ends were cut back, 0 bases at V and 6 bases at J, with 12 bases in the middle. CDR3 nucleotides: TGTGCCAGCAGTGAAGCGTCCGTCTTTCTCGAGCAGTACTTC. It is translated as CASSEASVFLEQYF.

This clone was seen just once. This sequence joins TRBV7-6 and TRBJ2-1; 7 positions agree with TRBD2. With 0 bases clipped from V and 0 bases from J, the junction kept 8 bases outside the gene matches. The CDR3 sequence is 18 residues long. Per the germline V gene, CDR1 is SGHVS and CDR2 is FNYEAQ. The CDR3 DNA reads as TGTGCCAGCAGCTTAGCCCATCCTAGCGGAAGCTCCTACAATGAGCAGTTCTTC. Protein: CASSLAHPSGSSYNEQFF.

The rearrangement joins TRBV28 to TRBJ2-1; D not resolved. V was trimmed by 2 bases and J by 3 bases, leaving 11 bases between them. CDR3 length equals 15 residues. Germline assignment: CDR1 MDHEN and CDR2 SYDVKM. The CDR3 is CASSLPSLVYNEQFF. CDR3 DNA sequence: TGTGCCAGCAGTTTACCTAGTCTTGTCTACAATGAGCAGTTCTTC. Based on the CDR3 plus reference TRBV28 and TRBJ2-1, the full variable domain is DVKVTQSSRYLVKRTGEKVFLECVQDMDHENMFWYRQDPGLGLRLIYFSYDVKMKEKGDIPEGYSVSREKKERFSLILESASTNQTSMYLCASSLPSLVYNEQFFGPGTRLTVL.

With regard to this clone: This sample also contains other DNA sequences that code for the same CDR3. The chain is built from TRBV5-4 and TRBJ1-5; TRBD1 might be the D (6 bases). Germline V gene lookup returns CDR1 SGHNT and CDR2 YYREEE (reference sequence). The V end lost 1 base, the J end lost 2 bases, and 10 bases lay between the germline ends. The CDR3 totals 15 residues. The DNA for the CDR3 is TGTGCCAGCAGCTTGCAGGGGACGGGCAATCAGCCCCAGCATTTT. Translating gives CASSLQGTGNQPQHF.

This chain connects TRBV3-1 (or the pseudogene TRBV3-2) to TRBJ2-5; maybe TRBD2 (7 bases). This CDR3 contains 16 residues. Per the germline V gene, CDR1 is LGHDT and CDR2 is YNNKEL (reference sequence). V was shortened by 1 base and J by 4 bases, with 16 bases between the two germline ends. The CDR3 sequence: CASSQASRGGGETQYF. The DNA of the CDR3 is TGTGCCAGCAGCCAAGCCTCTCGCGGGGGCGGAGAGACCCAGTACTTC.

The genes are TRBV18 and TRBJ1-6; 11 nucleotides align to TRBD1. Germline-derived CDR1 and CDR2 are KGHSH and LQKENI. The CDR3 runs to 14 residues. V was clipped by 6 bases and J by 9 bases; unmatched bases: 4. This chain's CDR3 is CASSPGTGGSPLHF. CDR3 nucleotides: TGTGCCAGCTCGCCCGGGACAGGGGGTTCACCCCTCCACTTT. Full variable domain (outside the CDR3, taken from reference TRBV18 and TRBJ1-6): NAGVMQNPRHLVRRRGQEARLRCSPMKGHSHVYWYRQLPEEGLKFMVYLQKENIIDESGMPKERFSAEFPKEGPSILRIQQVVRGDSAAYFCASSPGTGGSPLHFGNGTRLTVT.

This clone was detected only once. The CDR3 is CASSLRRRPGISYEQYF. The CDR3 DNA reads TGTGCCAGCAGCTTAAGGCGCCGACCGGGGATCTCCTACGAGCAGTACTTC. The chain links TRBV13 to TRBJ2-7; D may be TRBD2 (5 bases). CDR3 length equals 17 residues. Germline assignment: CDR1 PRHDT and CDR2 FYEKMQ (reference sequence). With 2 bases removed from V and 0 bases from J, the gap between germline ends came to 17 bases. The full variable domain, completed using reference TRBV13 and TRBJ2-7, is AAGVIQSPRHLIKEKRETATLKCYPIPRHDTVYWYQQGPGQDPQFLISFYEKMQSDKGSIPDRFSAQQFSDYHSELNMSSLELGDSALYFCASSLRRRPGISYEQYFGPGTRLTVT.

The CDR3 region is CASSYRGFGTEAFF. CDR3 DNA: TGTGCCAGCAGTTACAGGGGGTTTGGGACTGAAGCTTTCTTT. V and J are TRBV6-5 and TRBJ1-1; perhaps TRBD1 as D (6 bases). The germline CDR1 and CDR2 sequences are MNHEY and SVGAGI. V dropped 2 bases and J dropped 5 bases, with 12 bases sitting between them. This CDR3 is built from 14 residues.

J is TRBJ1-1 and V is TRBV11-2; no clear D. CDR3 length: 16 amino acids. CDR1 and CDR2 (germline): SGHAT, FQNNGV. V was cut by 4 bases and J by 0 bases, with 15 bases left in between. DNA of the CDR3: TGTGCCAGCAGCTCAACCCCAGGCCGGATGAACACTGAAGCTTTCTTT. This translates into CASSSTPGRMNTEAFF. The full variable domain, its missing parts supplied by reference TRBV11-2 and TRBJ1-1, is EAGVAQSPRYKIIEKRQSVAFWCNPISGHATLYWYQQILGQGPKLLIQFQNNGVVDDSQLPKDRFSAERLKGVDSTLKIQPAKLEDSAVYLCASSSTPGRMNTEAFFGQGTRLTVV.

The chain employs TRBV27 and TRBJ2-1; the match to TRBD2 covers 16 bases. CDR1 and CDR2 (germline): MNHEY, SMNVEV (reference sequence). V lost 5 bases and J lost 15; bases outside the gene matches: 13. This CDR3 region has 16 residues. The CDR3 DNA reads as TGTGCCAGCAGTAACCCGGGACTAGCGGGGGGGGCACGATGGTTCTTC. The encoded protein is CASSNPGLAGGARWFF.

This rearrangement joins TRBV18 to TRBJ1-4; D might be TRBD1 (6 bases). Germline-derived CDR1 and CDR2 are KGHSH and LQKENI. This CDR3 is built from 17 residues. Trimming cost V 0 bases and J 7 bases, with 18 bases left between them. Here the CDR3 reads CASSPPTGSPRSEKLFF. The CDR3 DNA is TGTGCCAGCTCACCACCCACAGGGTCCCCCCGGTCTGAAAAACTGTTTTTT.

This chain uses TRBV3-1 (or the pseudogene TRBV3-2) with TRBJ2-2, with TRBD2 matching over 11 bases. The CDR3 runs to 17 residues. Germline V CDR1 and CDR2: LGHDT, YNNKEL (reference sequence). The ends lost 3 bases at V and 3 bases at J; junction bases unmatched: 6. For the CDR3, the DNA is TGTGCCAGCAGCCATCTCCGACTAGCGGGGTACACCGGGGAGCTGTTTTTT. Its protein product is CASSHLRLAGYTGELFF.

This clone has only one observation. The rearrangement uses TRBV12-3 or TRBV12-4 and TRBJ1-1; TRBD1 agrees at 7 bases. J was trimmed by 8 bases and V by 7 bases; bases with no gene match: 4. The CDR3 sequence is 11 residues long. This CDR3 reads CASILDREAFF. The CDR3 nucleotides are TGTGCCAGCATCTTGGACAGGGAAGCTTTCTTT.

The chain employs TRBV5-4 and TRBJ2-1; 12 bases match TRBD2. V trimming: 0 bases; J trimming: 7 bases; junction bases outside the gene matches: 8. Germline CDR1 SGHNT, CDR2 YYREEE (reference sequence). CDR3 length: 17 residues. The CDR3 spells CASSLEASGGAWNEQFF. The CDR3 region has the DNA TGTGCCAGCAGCTTGGAGGCTAGCGGGGGGGCATGGAATGAGCAGTTCTTC.

The chain employs TRBV6-5 and TRBJ1-4; D might be TRBD1 (5 bases). This CDR3 region has 11 residues. CDR1 MNHEY and CDR2 SVGAGI come from the germline V gene. Trimming cost V 5 bases and J 10 bases, with 8 bases left between them. CDR3 loop: CASSNQGKLFF. The CDR3 DNA follows: TGTGCCAGCAGTAACCAGGGAAAACTGTTTTTT.

The CDR3 here is CASSLGQEETQYF. The DNA of the CDR3 is TGCGCCAGCAGCTTGGGACAGGAAGAGACCCAGTACTTC. The chain links TRBV5-1 to TRBJ2-5, with a possible D match to TRBD1 (6 bases). The ends were cut back, 0 bases at V and 3 bases at J, with 6 bases in the middle. Germline V gene data show CDR1 as SGHRS and CDR2 as YFSETQ. The CDR3 contains 13 residues. Supplemented by reference TRBV5-1 and TRBJ2-5, the full variable domain reads KAGVTQTPRYLIKTRGQQVTLSCSPISGHRSVSWYQQTPGQGLQFLFEYFSETQRNKGNFPGRFSGRQFSNSRSEMNVSTLELGDSALYLCASSLGQEETQYFGPGTRLLVL.

This clone was detected many times. The gene calls are TRBV5-1 and TRBJ2-7, with D tentatively TRBD2 (5 bases). The CDR3 spans 16 residues. Trimming left V 1 base short and J 3 bases short, with 17 bases between. Germline V CDR1 and CDR2: SGHRS, YFSETQ. CDR3 nucleotides: TGCGCCAGCAGCTTGAATCCGGGGTCTCCCCGCTACGAGCAGTACTTC. This gives the protein CASSLNPGSPRYEQYF.

The chain combines TRBV19 with TRBJ2-7; 11 bases map to TRBD2. V shed 6 bases, J shed 3 bases, and the junction held 10 bases outside the gene matches. Germline-derived CDR1 and CDR2 are LNHDA and SQIVND (reference sequence). The CDR3 consists of 16 residues. The CDR3: CASRSSTSGVDYEQYF. CDR3 bases: TGTGCCAGTAGGAGTTCGACTAGCGGGGTAGACTACGAGCAGTACTTC.

The chain has TRBV3-1 (or the pseudogene TRBV3-2) and TRBJ2-7, with 13 bases lining up with TRBD2. CDR3 length: 15 residues. Germline V gene data show CDR1 as LGHDT and CDR2 as YNNKEL (reference sequence). The V gene end was trimmed by 3 bases and the J gene end by 3 bases; junction bases not matched to a gene: 2. The CDR3 bases are TGTGCCAGCAGCCAGAGGACTAGCGGGGGCTACGAGCAGTACTTC. Translation: CASSQRTSGGYEQYF.

V gene TRBV5-4 combines with J gene TRBJ2-2; 12 bases map to TRBD1. Germline V lookup: CDR1 SGHNT, CDR2 YYREEE (reference sequence). The CDR3 is 14 residues long. J gave up 7 bases and V 5 bases, and 3 bases lay outside the gene matches. For the CDR3, the DNA is TGTGCCAGCAGGGGACAGGGGGCAATCGGGGAGCTGTTTTTT. As protein: CASRGQGAIGELFF.

The chain employs TRBV3-1 (or the pseudogene TRBV3-2) and TRBJ2-7; 10 bases are a match to TRBD2. Germline V gene lookup returns CDR1 LGHDT and CDR2 YNNKEL (reference sequence). CDR3 length: 15 amino acids. Unmatched junction bases numbered 9, after V lost 3 bases and J lost 7 bases. The CDR3 nucleotides read TGTGCCAGCAGCCAGGGACTAGCGAGTGGCCTGGAGCAGTACTTC. Protein product: CASSQGLASGLEQYF.